This TCR beta chain was retrieved from a study of T-cell reconstitution after alpha-beta-depleted transplantation in children. There are many counts of this clonotype. Antigen: not known. Germline CDR1 reads SGHTA; CDR2 reads FQGNSA. Trimming cost V 1 base and J 8 bases, with 15 bases left between them. This CDR3 has 15 amino acids. The authors prepared the TCRbeta library with unique molecular identifiers. TCRdb re-called the PCR reads with MiXCR, one entry per CDR3 protein. The sample includes about 460,000 distinct CDR3 sequences, about 11% of them seen just once. Overall study results and limits: The study reportedly traced alpha-beta T cells about two months after transplant to several hundred expanded graft clones. Newly produced T cells mostly accounted for T-cell counts and diversity one year post-transplant.

This TCR was recovered from a child aged 2-15 years with inherited bone marrow failure, due to receive a stem cell transplant. V usage is TRBV7-2 and J usage is TRBJ2-1; D uncertain. Sequenced material: PBMCs, taken before TCRalphabeta/CD19-depleted stem cell transplant. Here the CDR3 reads CASSLGSVVADEQFF. CDR3 nucleotide sequence: TGTGCCAGCAGCTTAGGTTCGGTAGTTGCGGATGAGCAGTTCTTC.